One sample yielded the 22 T cell receptor beta chains listed below, sequenced in a study of technical replicates of blood from several donors. Assay: immunoSEQ multiplex PCR; the TCRdb copy retains only in-frame clones and omits some. The top ten clones hold about 0.34% of a sample with 74,000 or so clones, 95% to 98% of them seen once. The material sequenced was T cells isolated from PBMCs. The receptor source for this set is a human donor in good health.

The chain employs TRBV28 and TRBJ1-1, with TRBD1 as a possible D gene (5 bases). V lost 7 bases, J lost 0 bases, and 18 bases lay in between. The CDR3 contains 16 residues. Germline CDR1 and CDR2: MDHEN and SYDVKM. The CDR3 region is CASTGDVRRLNTEAFF. In DNA form, the CDR3 reads TGTGCCAGCACGGGGGACGTGCGAAGACTGAACACTGAAGCTTTCTTT.

DNA for the CDR3: TGTGCCAGCAGTTACGTTGACAGGGGTATAGAGACCCAGTACTTC. It yields the protein CASSYVDRGIETQYF. This chain connects TRBV6-5 to TRBJ2-5; TRBD1 aligns across 8 bases. There are 15 residues in the CDR3. V lost 2 bases and J lost 4; bases outside the gene matches: 6. CDR1 and CDR2 (germline): MNHEY, SVGAGI.

In its sample, this clone was seen once. The J gene is TRBJ1-1, the V gene TRBV6-1; D possibly corresponds to TRBD1 (5 bases). Trimming took 4 bases from V and 3 from J, leaving 18 bases between them. The germline gives CDR1 MNHNS, CDR2 SASEGT. This CDR3 comprises 16 residues. The CDR3 here is CASSGRAGILYTEAFF. In DNA, the CDR3 is TGTGCCAGCAGTGGGAGGGCAGGGATTCTCTACACTGAAGCTTTCTTT.

The CDR3 region is CASIMTGYEQYF. DNA for the CDR3: TGTGCCAGCATAATGACGGGCTACGAGCAGTACTTC. The V and J genes are TRBV2 and TRBJ2-7; D unresolved. The germline V gene has CDR1 SNHLY and CDR2 FYNNEI. The CDR3 consists of 12 residues. The V end was cut by 7 bases, the J end by 3 bases, with 10 bases between. Full variable domain (remainder filled in from reference TRBV2 and TRBJ2-7): EPEVTQTPSHQVTQMGQEVILRCVPISNHLYFYWYRQILGQKVEFLVSFYNNEISEKSEIFDDQFSVERPDGSNFTLKIRSTKLEDSAMYFCASIMTGYEQYFGPGTRLTVT.

The chain carries TRBV4-1 and TRBJ1-2; no firm D call. The CDR3 is 16 residues long. Germline V lookup: CDR1 MGHRA, CDR2 YSYEKL. The germline V and J ends were trimmed by 1 base and 0 bases, with 12 bases remaining between them. The CDR3 DNA reads TGCGCCAGCAGCCAAGCCAGCAGACTACCTAACTATGGCTACACCTTC. This codes for CASSQASRLPNYGYTF.

The chain couples TRBV6-1 to TRBJ2-1, with 8 nucleotides matching TRBD2. The J segment lost 6 bases and the V segment lost 3 bases, leaving 7 bases of the junction unmatched. The germline V gene has CDR1 MNHNS and CDR2 SASEGT. The CDR3 sequence is 15 residues long. The CDR3 region has the DNA TGTGCCAGCAGTGATCAGCGGGAGATTAGCAATGAGCAGTTCTTC. Translation: CASSDQREISNEQFF.

The chain links TRBV7-2 to TRBJ1-5, with D possibly TRBD1 on 6 matching bases. This CDR3 contains 15 residues. Trimming pared 7 bases from V and 6 bases from J, leaving 19 bases between. Per the germline V gene, CDR1 is SGHTA and CDR2 is FQGNSA. The CDR3 reads CASTRGRGEGQPQHF. CDR3 DNA sequence: TGTGCCAGCACCAGGGGACGGGGTGAGGGTCAGCCCCAGCATTTT.

The DNA for the CDR3 is TGTGCCAGCAGTTCAATCGGACTAGATAGCTACGAGCAGTACTTC. It translates to CASSSIGLDSYEQYF. The chain couples TRBV27 to TRBJ2-7, with 7 bases identical to TRBD2. Germline V CDR1 and CDR2: MNHEY, SMNVEV (reference sequence). With V trimmed by 4 bases and J by 3 bases, 9 bases remained unmatched. There are 15 residues in the CDR3.

This rearrangement joins TRBV9 to TRBJ1-5; D uncertain. Germline assignment: CDR1 SGDLS and CDR2 YYNGEE. This CDR3 is 14 amino acids long. V was shortened by 0 bases and J by 1 base, with 5 bases between the two germline ends. The CDR3 sequence: CASSVAASNQPQHF. CDR3 coding DNA: TGTGCCAGCAGCGTAGCTGCGAGCAATCAGCCCCAGCATTTT.

The V and J genes are TRBV19 and TRBJ2-7; 8 bases are a match to TRBD1. V gave up 5 bases and J gave up 5 bases; unmatched junction bases: 11. The germline CDR1 and CDR2 sequences are LNHDA and SQIVND (reference sequence). The CDR3 spans 15 residues. The DNA for the CDR3 is TGTGCCAGTAGTCAAGACAGGGGCAGGATTAACGAGCAGTACTTC. Translated, it gives CASSQDRGRINEQYF.

This clone came up once. This rearrangement joins TRBV19 to TRBJ2-7; D remains ambiguous. V was trimmed by 1 base and J by 0 bases, leaving 10 bases between them. CDR1 LNHDA and CDR2 SQIVND come from the germline V gene (reference sequence). CDR3 length equals 15 residues. CDR3 bases: TGTGCCAGTAGTATAGGAGATAGCATCTCCTACGAGCAGTACTTC. Translated, it gives CASSIGDSISYEQYF.

This clone has just a few counts. This rearrangement joins TRBV6-1 to TRBJ1-2, with D possibly being TRBD1 (6 bases). The CDR3 contains 13 residues. With 1 base removed from V and 5 bases from J, the gap between germline ends came to 8 bases. Germline assignment: CDR1 MNHNS and CDR2 SASEGT. The CDR3 nucleotides read TGTGCCAGCAGTGAAGGACAGGTTTATGGCTACACCTTC. Its protein is CASSEGQVYGYTF.

This sequence joins TRBV6-5 and TRBJ2-3; 11 bases fit TRBD2. CDR1 and CDR2 (germline): MNHEY, SVGAGI. The CDR3 runs to 14 residues. Germline trimming cut 10 bases from V and 3 bases from J; bases unmatched to any gene: 6. CDR3 sequence: CATTSGSSTDTQYF. The CDR3 DNA follows: TGTGCCACTACTAGCGGGAGTAGTACAGATACGCAGTATTTT.

The rearrangement links TRBV9 to TRBJ2-3; the D gene is possibly TRBD2 (5 bases). V lost 1 base and J 2 bases, leaving 8 bases between the germline ends. The length of the CDR3 is 14 residues. CDR1 and CDR2 (germline): SGDLS, YYNGEE. The DNA for the CDR3 is TGTGCCAGCAGCGTATACGGGGACACAGATACGCAGTATTTT. It yields the protein CASSVYGDTDTQYF.

The rearrangement links TRBV14 to TRBJ2-1; no clear D gene. The CDR3 length is 13 residues. Trimming shortened V by 7 bases and J by 2 bases, and 9 bases separated the two germline ends. Germline V gene lookup returns CDR1 SGHDN and CDR2 FVKESK. CDR3 in amino acids: CASTGSPYNEQFF. The CDR3 nucleotides are TGTGCCAGCACCGGGTCCCCCTACAATGAGCAGTTCTTC. Using reference TRBV14 and TRBJ2-1 for the parts outside the CDR3, the full variable domain is EAGVTQFPSHSVIEKGQTVTLRCDPISGHDNLYWYRRVMGKEIKFLLHFVKESKQDESGMPNNRFLAERTGGTYSTLKVQPAELEDSGVYFCASTGSPYNEQFFGPGTRLTVL.

The V and J genes are TRBV6-5 and TRBJ2-5; D possibly corresponds to TRBD2 (5 bases). CDR1 MNHEY and CDR2 SVGAGI come from the germline V gene. The V end was cut by 2 bases, the J end by 2 bases, with 9 bases between. The CDR3 totals 14 residues. CDR3 amino acids: CASSYVGGQETQYF. As DNA, the CDR3 is TGTGCCAGCAGTTACGTAGGAGGTCAAGAGACCCAGTACTTC.

The sample holds one count of this clone. This chain links TRBV11-2 with TRBJ2-3, with 8 bases identical to TRBD1. CDR1 is SGHAT and CDR2 is FQNNGV in the germline V gene. Trimming removed 5 bases from V and 3 bases from J; junction bases left unmatched: 13. This CDR3 contains 17 residues. CDR3 sequence (DNA): TGTGCCAGCAGCGCTACATACACGGACAGGGATACAGATACGCAGTATTTT. The encoded protein is CASSATYTDRDTDTQYF.

The chain recombines TRBV27 with TRBJ1-5, with a possible D match to TRBD1 (6 bases). This CDR3 comprises 14 residues. CDR1 is MNHEY and CDR2 is SMNVEV in the germline V gene (reference sequence). V lost 4 bases and J lost 5, with 12 bases in between. The CDR3: CASSWGPRDQPQHF. The CDR3 coding sequence is TGTGCCAGCAGTTGGGGGCCCAGGGATCAGCCCCAGCATTTT.

V usage is TRBV7-9 and J usage is TRBJ2-5; TRBD2 aligns across 10 bases. Trimming took 7 bases from V and 5 from J; bases not matched to a gene: 13. Per the germline V gene, CDR1 is SEHNR and CDR2 is FQNEAQ (reference sequence). This CDR3 region has 16 residues. The CDR3 coding sequence is TGTGCCAGCACCCCAGGGCTAGCGGGAGTCGGCGAGACCCAGTACTTC. This translates into CASTPGLAGVGETQYF.

The chain joins TRBV11-3 to TRBJ1-2; D call uncertain. V gave up 2 bases and J gave up 5 bases, with 12 bases separating them. The CDR3 spans 14 residues. Germline V gene data show CDR1 as SGHNT and CDR2 as YENEEA. As DNA, the CDR3 is TGTGCCAGCAGCTTAAATCCAACAGTTTATGGCTACACCTTC. The encoded protein is CASSLNPTVYGYTF.

This clone is a singleton in its sample. V usage is TRBV6-5 and J usage is TRBJ2-1, with 7 bases identical to TRBD1. The CDR3 extends over 16 amino acids. V lost 0 bases and J lost 2; bases outside the gene matches: 4. CDR1 is MNHEY, CDR2 SVGAGI, per germline. CDR3 nucleotide sequence: TGTGCCAGCAGTTACTCGAGCCAGGGGGCCTACAATGAGCAGTTCTTC. Translating it yields CASSYSSQGAYNEQFF.

The chain links TRBV11-2 to TRBJ2-1; possibly TRBD2 for D (5 bases). This CDR3 has 13 residues. Trimming cost V 5 bases and J 7 bases, with 12 bases left between them. Germline V gives CDR1 SGHAT, CDR2 FQNNGV. In DNA form, the CDR3 reads TGTGCCAGCAGCCTGACGGGGAAAAATGAGCAGTTCTTC. This translates into CASSLTGKNEQFF.